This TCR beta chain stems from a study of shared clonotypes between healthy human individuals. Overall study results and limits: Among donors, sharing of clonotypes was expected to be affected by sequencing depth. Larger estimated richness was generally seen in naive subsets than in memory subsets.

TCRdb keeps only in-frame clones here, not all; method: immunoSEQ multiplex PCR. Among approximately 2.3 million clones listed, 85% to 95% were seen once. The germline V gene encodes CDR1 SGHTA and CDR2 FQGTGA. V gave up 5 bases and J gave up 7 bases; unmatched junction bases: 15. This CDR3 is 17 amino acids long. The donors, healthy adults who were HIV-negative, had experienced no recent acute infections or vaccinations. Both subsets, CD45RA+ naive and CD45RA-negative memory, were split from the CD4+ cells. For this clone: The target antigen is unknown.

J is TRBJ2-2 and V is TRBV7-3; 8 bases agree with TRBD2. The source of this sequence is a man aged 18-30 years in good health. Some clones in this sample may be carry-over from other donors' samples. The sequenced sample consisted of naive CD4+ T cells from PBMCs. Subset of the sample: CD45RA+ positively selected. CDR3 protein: CASSPLWGSGMIGELFF. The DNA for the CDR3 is TGTGCCAGCAGCCCCCTTTGGGGTAGCGGGATGATCGGGGAGCTGTTTTTT. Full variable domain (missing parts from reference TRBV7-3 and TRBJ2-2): GAGVSQTPSNKVTEKGKYVELRCDPISGHTALYWYRQSLGQGPEFLIYFQGTGAADDSGLPNDRFFAVRPEGSVSTLKIQRTERGDSAVYLCASSPLWGSGMIGELFFGEGSRLTVL.